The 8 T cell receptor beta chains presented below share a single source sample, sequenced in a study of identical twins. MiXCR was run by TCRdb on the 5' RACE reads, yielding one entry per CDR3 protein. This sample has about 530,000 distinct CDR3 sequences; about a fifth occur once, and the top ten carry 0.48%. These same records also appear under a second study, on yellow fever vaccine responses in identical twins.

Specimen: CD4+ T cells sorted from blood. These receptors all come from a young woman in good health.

Here the CDR3 reads CASSVQGLGEQYF. The DNA of the CDR3 is TGTGCCAGCAGCGTCCAGGGGTTGGGCGAGCAGTACTTC. V and J are TRBV9 and TRBJ2-7; TRBD1 is a possible D gene (6 bases). This CDR3 contains 13 residues. Per germline, CDR1 SGDLS and CDR2 YYNGEE. The V end was cut by 2 bases, the J end by 6 bases, with 12 bases between.

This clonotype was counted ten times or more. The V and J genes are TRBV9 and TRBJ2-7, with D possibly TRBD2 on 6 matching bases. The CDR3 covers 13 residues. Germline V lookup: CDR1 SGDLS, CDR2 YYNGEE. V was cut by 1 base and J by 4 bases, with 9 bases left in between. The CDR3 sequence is CASSVTAGYEQYF. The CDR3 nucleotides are TGTGCCAGCAGCGTAACGGCGGGATACGAGCAGTACTTC.

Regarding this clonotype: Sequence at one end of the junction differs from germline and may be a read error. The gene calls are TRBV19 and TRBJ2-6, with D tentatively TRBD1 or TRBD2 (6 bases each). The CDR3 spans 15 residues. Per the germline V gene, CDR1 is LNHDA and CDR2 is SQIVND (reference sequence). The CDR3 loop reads CASRGGGSGANVLTF. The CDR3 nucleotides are TGTGCCAGTAGAGGAGGGGGATCTGGGGCCAACGTTCTGACTTTC.

This CDR3 reads CASSPSGAGGAQETQYF. CDR3 DNA sequence: TGTGCCAGCAGCCCGTCCGGAGCGGGAGGGGCCCAAGAGACCCAGTACTTC. The chain combines TRBV3-1 with TRBJ2-5; TRBD2 matches 10 bases. CDR1 and CDR2 (germline): LGHDT, YNNKEL (reference sequence). The CDR3 has 17 amino acids. V lost 4 bases to trimming and J lost 1 base; unmatched junction nucleotides: 9.

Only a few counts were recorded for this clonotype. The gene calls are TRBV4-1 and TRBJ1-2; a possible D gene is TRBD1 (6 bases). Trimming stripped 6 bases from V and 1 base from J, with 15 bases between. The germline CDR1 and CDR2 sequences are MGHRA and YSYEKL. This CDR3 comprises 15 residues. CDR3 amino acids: CASRPTDSFNYGYTF. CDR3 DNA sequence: TGCGCCAGCAGACCTACGGACAGTTTTAACTATGGCTACACCTTC.

CDR3 nucleotide sequence: TGTGCCACCAGCAGAGGTCTAGGAAACACCGGGGAGCTGTTTTTT. As protein: CATSRGLGNTGELFF. This chain connects TRBV15 to TRBJ2-2, with D unclear. The V end was cut by 1 base, the J end by 2 bases, with 8 bases between. This CDR3 region has 15 residues. Germline CDR1 is LNHNV and CDR2 is YYDKDF (reference sequence).

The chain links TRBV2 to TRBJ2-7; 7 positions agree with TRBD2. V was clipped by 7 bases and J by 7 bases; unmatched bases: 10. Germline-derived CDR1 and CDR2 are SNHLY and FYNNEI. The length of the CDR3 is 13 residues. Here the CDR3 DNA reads TGTGCCAGCACGGCGGGAGAGCTTGGGGAGCAGTACTTC. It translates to CASTAGELGEQYF.

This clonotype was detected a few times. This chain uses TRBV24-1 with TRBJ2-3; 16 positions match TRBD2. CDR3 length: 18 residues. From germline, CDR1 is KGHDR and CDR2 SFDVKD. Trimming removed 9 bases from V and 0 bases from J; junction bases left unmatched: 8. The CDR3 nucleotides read TGTGCCACCGGCACCGGGACTAGCGGGAGGGCGAGCACAGATACGCAGTATTTT. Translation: CATGTGTSGRASTDTQYF.